This TCR beta chain was observed in a study of blood T cells in healthy people across ages. Study findings and constraints: Measured against age, TCR beta diversity per million T cells decreased in a roughly linear manner. Compared with aged donors, long-lived donors showed fewer expanded clones, suggesting selection. Naive T cell percentage showed a strong correlation with the diversity of TCR beta. Investigators treated diversity estimates from one million T cells as underestimates.

Germline CDR1 SGHDT, CDR2 YYEEEE. V gave up 3 bases and J gave up 3 bases, with 17 bases separating them. This CDR3 region has 16 residues. The use of a sample-barcoded 5' primer and a J-beta primer mix characterized a second PCR of about 6 to 12 cycles. TCRdb re-derived calls from the 5' RACE reads in MiXCR, one entry per CDR3 protein. In the table there are about 1.6 million distinct CDR3 sequences, about 35% of which are singletons. This clonotype came up a few times. Its matching antigen is unknown. Specimen: blood. The J gene is TRBJ2-3, the V gene TRBV5-6; D gene uncertain. This TCR derives from a woman aged 25 to 39 in good health. In nucleotides, the CDR3 is TGTGCCAGCAGCTCCTTTAAGAGTCTGCCTACAGATACGCAGTATTTT. As protein: CASSSFKSLPTDTQYF.